This T cell receptor (beta chain) was documented in a study of blood T cell repertoires in COVID-19. There are a few counts of this clone. Seattle enrolled patients during active infection and tracked them longitudinally. Assay: immunoSEQ multiplex PCR; the TCRdb copy retains only in-frame clones and omits some. This sample has around 310,000 clones, with 85% to 90% found just once. This sequence was found in a woman between 40 and 55 years old with COVID-19, enrolled during active disease. Sequenced sample: peripheral blood.

CDR3: CASSAVDSSNQPQHF. The CDR3 DNA sequence: TGTGCCAGCAGCGCGGTGGACAGTAGCAATCAGCCCCAGCATTTT. The chain is built from TRBV9 and TRBJ1-5; possibly TRBD1 for D (6 bases). The CDR3 length is 15 residues. V was pared by 3 bases and J by 0 bases, with 10 bases between. The germline V gene encodes CDR1 SGDLS and CDR2 YYNGEE.